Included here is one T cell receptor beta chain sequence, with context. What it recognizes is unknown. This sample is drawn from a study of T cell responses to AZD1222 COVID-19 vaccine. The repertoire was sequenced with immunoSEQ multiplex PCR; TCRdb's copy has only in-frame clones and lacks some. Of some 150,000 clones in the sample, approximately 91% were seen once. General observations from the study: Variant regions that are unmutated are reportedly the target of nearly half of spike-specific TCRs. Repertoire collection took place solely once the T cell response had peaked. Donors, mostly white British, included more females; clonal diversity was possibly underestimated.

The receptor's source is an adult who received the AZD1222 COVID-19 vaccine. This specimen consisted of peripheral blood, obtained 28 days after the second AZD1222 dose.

The CDR3 is CASRSLRGQGENEQFF. The CDR3 nucleotides read TGTGCCAGCAGGTCCCTTAGGGGACAGGGGGAAAATGAGCAGTTCTTC. The chain links TRBV6-6 to TRBJ2-1; 11 nucleotides match TRBD1. Germline lookup yields CDR1 MNHNY and CDR2 SVGAGI (reference sequence). The CDR3 is 16 amino acids. V shed 6 bases, J shed 7 bases, and the junction held 11 bases outside the gene matches.